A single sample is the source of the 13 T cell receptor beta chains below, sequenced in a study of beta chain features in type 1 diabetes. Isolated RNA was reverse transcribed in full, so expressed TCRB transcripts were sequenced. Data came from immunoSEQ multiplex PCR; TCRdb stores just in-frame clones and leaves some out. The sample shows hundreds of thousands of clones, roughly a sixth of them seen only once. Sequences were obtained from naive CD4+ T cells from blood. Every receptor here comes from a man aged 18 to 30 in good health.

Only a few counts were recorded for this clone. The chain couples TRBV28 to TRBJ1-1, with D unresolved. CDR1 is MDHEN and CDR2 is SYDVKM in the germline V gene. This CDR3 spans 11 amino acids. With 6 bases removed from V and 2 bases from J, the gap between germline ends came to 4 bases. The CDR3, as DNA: TGTGCCAGCAGCCGTAACACTGAAGCTTTCTTT. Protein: CASSRNTEAFF. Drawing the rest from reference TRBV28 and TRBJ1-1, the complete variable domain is DVKVTQSSRYLVKRTGEKVFLECVQDMDHENMFWYRQDPGLGLRLIYFSYDVKMKEKGDIPEGYSVSREKKERFSLILESASTNQTSMYLCASSRNTEAFFGQGTRLTVV.

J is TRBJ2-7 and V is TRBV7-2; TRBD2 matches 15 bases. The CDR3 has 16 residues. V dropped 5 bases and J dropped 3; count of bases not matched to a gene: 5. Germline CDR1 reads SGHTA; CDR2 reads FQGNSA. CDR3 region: CASSPRTSGRGYEQYF. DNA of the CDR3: TGTGCCAGCAGCCCCCGGACTAGCGGGAGGGGCTACGAGCAGTACTTC.

CDR3 bases: TGTGCCAGCAGCCCGAGAATGAACACTGAAGCTTTCTTT. It specifies CASSPRMNTEAFF. The genes are TRBV7-2 and TRBJ1-1; D gene uncertain. V was pared by 5 bases and J by 0 bases, with 7 bases between. Germline CDR1 is SGHTA and CDR2 is FQGNSA. This CDR3 is 13 amino acids long. The variable domain in full, completed from reference TRBV7-2 and TRBJ1-1, reads GAGVSQSPSNKVTEKGKDVELRCDPISGHTALYWYRQSLGQGLEFLIYFQGNSAPDKSGLPSDRFSAERTGGSVSTLTIQRTQQEDSAVYLCASSPRMNTEAFFGQGTRLTVV.

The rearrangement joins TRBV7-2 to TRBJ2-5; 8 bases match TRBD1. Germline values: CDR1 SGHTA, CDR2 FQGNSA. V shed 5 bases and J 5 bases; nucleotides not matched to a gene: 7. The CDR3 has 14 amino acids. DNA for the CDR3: TGTGCCAGCAGCCCCCAGGGGGCTGGGGAGACCCAGTACTTC. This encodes CASSPQGAGETQYF.

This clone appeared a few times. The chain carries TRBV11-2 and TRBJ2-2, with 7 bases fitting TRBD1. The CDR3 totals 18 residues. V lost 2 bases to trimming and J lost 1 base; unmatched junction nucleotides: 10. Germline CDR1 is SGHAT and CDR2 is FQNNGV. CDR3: CASSLSRQGRVNTGELFF. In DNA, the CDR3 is TGTGCCAGCAGCTTATCCCGACAGGGTCGGGTGAACACCGGGGAGCTGTTTTTT.

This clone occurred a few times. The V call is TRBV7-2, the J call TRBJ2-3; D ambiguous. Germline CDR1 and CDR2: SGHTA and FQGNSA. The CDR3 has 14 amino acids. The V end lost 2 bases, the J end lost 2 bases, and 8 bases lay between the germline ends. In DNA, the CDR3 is TGTGCCAGCAGCTTAAGTGGGCCCACAGATACGCAGTATTTT. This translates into CASSLSGPTDTQYF.

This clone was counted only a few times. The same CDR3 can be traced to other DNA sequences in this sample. Here the CDR3 DNA reads TGTGCCAGCAGCGTTGAAGGGGCTGGGGCCAACGTCCTGACTTTC. Translated, it gives CASSVEGAGANVLTF. The chain is built from TRBV9 and TRBJ2-6; D perhaps matches TRBD1 (5 bases). Trimming took off 2 bases at V and 2 bases at J, with 8 bases between the two ends. The CDR3 is 15 residues long. Germline lookup yields CDR1 SGDLS and CDR2 YYNGEE. Looking up the rest from reference TRBV9 and TRBJ2-6 gives the full variable domain: DSGVTQTPKHLITATGQRVTLRCSPRSGDLSVYWYQQSLDQGLQFLIQYYNGEERAKGNILERFSAQQFPDLHSELNLSSLELGDSALYFCASSVEGAGANVLTFGAGSRLTVL.

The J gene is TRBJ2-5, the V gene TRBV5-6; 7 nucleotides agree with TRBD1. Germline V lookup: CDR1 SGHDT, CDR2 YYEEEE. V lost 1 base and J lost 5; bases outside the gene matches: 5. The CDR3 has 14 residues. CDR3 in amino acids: CASSLWDRLETQYF. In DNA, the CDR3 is TGTGCCAGCAGCTTGTGGGACAGATTGGAGACCCAGTACTTC.

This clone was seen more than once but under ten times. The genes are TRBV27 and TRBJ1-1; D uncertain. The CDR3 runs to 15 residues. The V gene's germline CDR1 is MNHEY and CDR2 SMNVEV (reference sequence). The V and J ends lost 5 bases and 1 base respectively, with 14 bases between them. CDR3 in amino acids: CASSPDWIRNTEAFF. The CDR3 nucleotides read TGTGCCAGCAGTCCCGATTGGATTAGGAACACTGAAGCTTTCTTT.

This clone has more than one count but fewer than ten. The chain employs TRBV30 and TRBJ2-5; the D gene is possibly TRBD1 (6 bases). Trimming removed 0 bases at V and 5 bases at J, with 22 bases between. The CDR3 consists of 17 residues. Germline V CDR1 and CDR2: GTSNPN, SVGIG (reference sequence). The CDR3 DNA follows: TGTGCCTGGAGTGTAAGGGGCCTGACAGGCAAAGGGGAGACCCAGTACTTC. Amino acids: CAWSVRGLTGKGETQYF.

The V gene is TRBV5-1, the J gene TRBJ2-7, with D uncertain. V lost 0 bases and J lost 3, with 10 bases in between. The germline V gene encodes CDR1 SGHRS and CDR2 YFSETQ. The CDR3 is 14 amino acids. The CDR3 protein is CASSLASMGYEQYF. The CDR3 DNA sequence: TGCGCCAGCAGCTTGGCCAGTATGGGCTACGAGCAGTACTTC. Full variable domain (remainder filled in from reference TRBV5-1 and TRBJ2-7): KAGVTQTPRYLIKTRGQQVTLSCSPISGHRSVSWYQQTPGQGLQFLFEYFSETQRNKGNFPGRFSGRQFSNSRSEMNVSTLELGDSALYLCASSLASMGYEQYFGPGTRLTVT.

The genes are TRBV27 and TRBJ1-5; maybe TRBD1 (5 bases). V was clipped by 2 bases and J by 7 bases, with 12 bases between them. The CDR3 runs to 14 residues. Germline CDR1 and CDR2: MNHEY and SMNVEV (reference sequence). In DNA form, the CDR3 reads TGTGCCAGCAGTTTACGGGGGTCGGTACAGCCCCAGCATTTT. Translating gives CASSLRGSVQPQHF.

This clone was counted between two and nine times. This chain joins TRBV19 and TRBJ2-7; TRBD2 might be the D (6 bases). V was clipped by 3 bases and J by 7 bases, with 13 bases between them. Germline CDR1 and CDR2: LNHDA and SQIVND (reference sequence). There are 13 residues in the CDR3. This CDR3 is CASSISGVLEQYF. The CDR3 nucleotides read TGTGCCAGTAGTATCTCGGGGGTGTTGGAGCAGTACTTC.